This entry features one TCR beta chain sequence. Enrolled through a virtual design, the participants were between about 18 and 100 years of age and came from under 25 US areas. Between the trimmed V and J ends, which lost 1 base and 0 bases, there was a span of 8 bases. The CDR3 extends over 14 amino acids. Germline CDR1 SGDLS, CDR2 YYNGEE. This record belongs to a study of blood T cell repertoires in COVID-19. The overall study: There were acute and convalescent COVID-19 samples, and they came from the United States, Italy and Spain.

Under the authors' procedure: Amplification of reference gene primers provided the estimated nucleated cell counts. TCRdb's table, derived via immunoSEQ multiplex PCR, lists solely in-frame clones and lacks some. The V and J calls and clone size come from that table; D and trimming were worked out from the DNA. Among some 350,000 clones listed, 85% to 90% were seen once. What was sequenced was PBMCs or T cells enriched from blood (not recorded which). This rearrangement joins TRBV9 to TRBJ2-7; D is unclear. The clonotype originates from a man between 18 and 35 years old who had recovered from COVID-19. The CDR3 spells CASSVLSNSYEQYF. In nucleotides, the CDR3 is TGTGCCAGCAGCGTATTGTCAAACTCCTACGAGCAGTACTTC.